The clone carrying this TCR beta chain was recorded at least ten times. As yet, its antigen is unknown. These data originate in a study of neurological immune-mediated disorders. Germline-derived CDR1 and CDR2 are MDHEN and SYDVKM. The V gene end was trimmed by 4 bases and the J gene end by 3 bases; junction bases not matched to a gene: 8. There are 15 residues in the CDR3. General observations from the study: The most TCR clonal expansion was seen in HTLV-1-associated myelopathy, and the least was seen in multiple sclerosis, which fell below healthy controls.

As healthy controls, volunteers from a blood bank in Maryland, USA, were used. Unsorted libraries were generated from 2 million PBMCs. These cells had been stored in RNAlater at -80 C. The cDNA was produced through 5'RACE with 10-nucleotide random UMIs. One entry per CDR3 protein results from TCRdb running MiXCR on the 5' RACE reads. The repertoire includes tens of thousands of distinct CDR3 sequences, roughly 9.9% of them detected once, and about 1.7% sits in the top ten. Sequenced: PBMCs. The source is a man over 45 in good health. This chain joins TRBV28 and TRBJ2-7; the match to TRBD1 covers 8 bases. The CDR3 reads CASSSTGAWSYEQYF. In DNA, the CDR3 is TGTGCCAGCAGTTCGACAGGGGCTTGGAGCTACGAGCAGTACTTC.